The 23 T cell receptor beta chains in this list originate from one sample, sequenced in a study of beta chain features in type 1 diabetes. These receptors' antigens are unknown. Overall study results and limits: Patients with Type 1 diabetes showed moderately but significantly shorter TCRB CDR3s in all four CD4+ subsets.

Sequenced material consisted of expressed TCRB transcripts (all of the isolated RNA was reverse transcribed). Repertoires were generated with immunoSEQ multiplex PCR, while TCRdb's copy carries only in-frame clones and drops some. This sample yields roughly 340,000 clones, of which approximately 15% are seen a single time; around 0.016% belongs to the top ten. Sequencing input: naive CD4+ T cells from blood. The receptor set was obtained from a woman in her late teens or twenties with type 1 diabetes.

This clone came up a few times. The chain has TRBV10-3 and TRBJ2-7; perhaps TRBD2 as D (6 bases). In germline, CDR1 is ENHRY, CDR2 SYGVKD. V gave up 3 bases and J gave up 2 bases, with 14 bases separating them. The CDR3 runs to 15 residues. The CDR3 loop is CAISEGGPPPYEQYV. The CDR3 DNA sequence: TGTGCCATCAGTGAAGGAGGGCCTCCCCCCTACGAGCAGTACGTC.

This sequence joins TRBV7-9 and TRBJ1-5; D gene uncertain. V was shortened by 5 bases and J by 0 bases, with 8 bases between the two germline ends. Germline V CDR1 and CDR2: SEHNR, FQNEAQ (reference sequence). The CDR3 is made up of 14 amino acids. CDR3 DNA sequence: TGTGCCAGCAGCCCCGTCTATAGCAATCAGCCCCAGCATTTT. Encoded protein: CASSPVYSNQPQHF. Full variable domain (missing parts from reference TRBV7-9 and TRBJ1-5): DTGVSQNPRHKITKRGQNVTFRCDPISEHNRLYWYRQTLGQGPEFLTYFQNEAQLEKSRLLSDRFSAERPKGSFSTLEIQRTEQGDSAMYLCASSPVYSNQPQHFGDGTRLSIL.

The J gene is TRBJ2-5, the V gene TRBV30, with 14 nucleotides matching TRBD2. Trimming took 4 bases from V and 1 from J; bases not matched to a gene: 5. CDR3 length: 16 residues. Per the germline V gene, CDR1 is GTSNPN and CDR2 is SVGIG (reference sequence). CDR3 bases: TGTGCCTGGAACCAGGGACTAGCGGGAGCCCAAGAGACCCAGTACTTC. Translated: CAWNQGLAGAQETQYF. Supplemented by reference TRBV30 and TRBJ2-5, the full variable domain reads SQTIHQWPATLVQPVGSPLSLECTVEGTSNPNLYWYRQAAGRGLQLLFYSVGIGQISSEVPQNLSASRPQDRQFILSSKKLLLSDSGFYLCAWNQGLAGAQETQYFGPGTRLLVL.

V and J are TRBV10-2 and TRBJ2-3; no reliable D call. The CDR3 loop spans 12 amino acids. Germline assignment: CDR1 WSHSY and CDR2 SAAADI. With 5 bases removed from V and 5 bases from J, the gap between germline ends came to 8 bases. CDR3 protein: CASSRPQDTQYF. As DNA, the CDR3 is TGCGCCAGCAGTCGCCCACAAGATACGCAGTATTTT.

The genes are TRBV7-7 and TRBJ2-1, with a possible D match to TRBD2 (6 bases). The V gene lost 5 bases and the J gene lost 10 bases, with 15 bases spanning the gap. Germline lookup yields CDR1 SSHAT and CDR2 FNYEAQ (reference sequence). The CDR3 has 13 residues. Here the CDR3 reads CASSPQTSGEQFF. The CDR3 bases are TGTGCCAGCAGCCCCCAGACTAGTGGAGAGCAGTTCTTC.

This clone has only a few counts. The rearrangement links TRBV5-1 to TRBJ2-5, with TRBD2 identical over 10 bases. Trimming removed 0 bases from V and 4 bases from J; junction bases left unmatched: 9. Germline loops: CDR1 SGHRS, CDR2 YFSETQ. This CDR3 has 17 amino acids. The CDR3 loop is CASSLDPPAGGAETQYF. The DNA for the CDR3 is TGCGCCAGCAGCTTGGATCCTCCAGCGGGAGGGGCAGAGACCCAGTACTTC.

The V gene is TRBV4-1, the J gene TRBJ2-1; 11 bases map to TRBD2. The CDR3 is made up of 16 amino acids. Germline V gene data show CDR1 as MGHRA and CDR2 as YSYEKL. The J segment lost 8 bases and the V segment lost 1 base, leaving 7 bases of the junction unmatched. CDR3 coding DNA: TGCGCCAGCAGCCAAGCCGGGACTAGCGGAAGATATGAGCAGTTCTTC. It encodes CASSQAGTSGRYEQFF.

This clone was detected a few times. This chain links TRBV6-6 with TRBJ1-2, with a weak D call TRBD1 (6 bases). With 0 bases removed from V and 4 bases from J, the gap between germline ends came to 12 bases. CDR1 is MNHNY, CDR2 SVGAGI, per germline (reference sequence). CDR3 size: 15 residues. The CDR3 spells CASSYSYGGAYGYTF. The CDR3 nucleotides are TGTGCCAGCAGTTACTCCTATGGGGGGGCCTATGGCTACACCTTC.

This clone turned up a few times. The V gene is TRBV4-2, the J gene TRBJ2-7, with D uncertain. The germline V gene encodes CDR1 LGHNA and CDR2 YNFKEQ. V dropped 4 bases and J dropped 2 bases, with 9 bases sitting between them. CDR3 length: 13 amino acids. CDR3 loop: CASSPPGPYEQYF. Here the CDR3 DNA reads TGTGCCAGCAGCCCTCCCGGTCCCTACGAGCAGTACTTC.

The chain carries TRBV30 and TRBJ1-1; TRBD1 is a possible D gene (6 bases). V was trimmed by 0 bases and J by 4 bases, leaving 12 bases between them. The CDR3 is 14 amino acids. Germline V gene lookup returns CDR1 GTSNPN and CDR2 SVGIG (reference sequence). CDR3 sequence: CAWSVLTGLTEAFF. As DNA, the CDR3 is TGTGCCTGGAGTGTACTAACAGGGCTCACTGAAGCTTTCTTT.

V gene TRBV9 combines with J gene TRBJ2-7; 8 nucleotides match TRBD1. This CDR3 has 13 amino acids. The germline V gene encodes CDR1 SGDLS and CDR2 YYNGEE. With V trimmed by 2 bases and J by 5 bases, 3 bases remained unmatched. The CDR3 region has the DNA TGTGCCAGCAGCGTGTCAGGGGGCAACGAGCAGTACTTC. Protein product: CASSVSGGNEQYF.

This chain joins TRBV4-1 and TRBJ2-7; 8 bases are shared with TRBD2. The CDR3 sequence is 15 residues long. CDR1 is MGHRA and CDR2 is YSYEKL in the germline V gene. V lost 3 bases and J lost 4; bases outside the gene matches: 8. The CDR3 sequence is CASSQGGGRTYEQYF. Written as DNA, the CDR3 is TGCGCCAGCAGCCAGGGGGGCGGGAGGACGTACGAGCAGTACTTC.

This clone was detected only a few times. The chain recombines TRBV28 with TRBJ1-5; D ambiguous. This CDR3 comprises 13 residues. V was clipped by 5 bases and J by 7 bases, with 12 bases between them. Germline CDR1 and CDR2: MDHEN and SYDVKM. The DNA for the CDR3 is TGTGCCAGCAGTGCAACAATATACCAGCCCCAGCATTTT. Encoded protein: CASSATIYQPQHF.

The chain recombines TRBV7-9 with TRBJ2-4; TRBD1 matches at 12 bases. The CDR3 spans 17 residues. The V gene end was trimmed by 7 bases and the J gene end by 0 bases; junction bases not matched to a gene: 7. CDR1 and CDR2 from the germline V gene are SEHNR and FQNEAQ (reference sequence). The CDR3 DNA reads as TGTGCCAGCATCGGGACAGGGGGCGTTGGAGCCAAAAACATTCAGTACTTC. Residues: CASIGTGGVGAKNIQYF.

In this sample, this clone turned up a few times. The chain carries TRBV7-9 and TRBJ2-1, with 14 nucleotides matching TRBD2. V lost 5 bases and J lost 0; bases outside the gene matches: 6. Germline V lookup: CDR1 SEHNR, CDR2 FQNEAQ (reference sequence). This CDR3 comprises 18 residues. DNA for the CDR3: TGTGCCAGCAGCCCGGGACTAGCGGGGGACCTCTCCTACAATGAGCAGTTCTTC. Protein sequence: CASSPGLAGDLSYNEQFF.

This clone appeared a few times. CDR3 DNA: TGTGCCAGCAGCTTTTCGTCTAATCAGCCCCAGCATTTT. Translated, it gives CASSFSSNQPQHF. The V gene is TRBV7-9, the J gene TRBJ1-5; D unresolved. The length of the CDR3 is 13 residues. CDR1 SEHNR and CDR2 FQNEAQ come from the germline V gene (reference sequence). V lost 3 bases and J 4 bases, leaving 7 bases between the germline ends. Full variable domain (missing parts from reference TRBV7-9 and TRBJ1-5): DTGVSQNPRHKITKRGQNVTFRCDPISEHNRLYWYRQTLGQGPEFLTYFQNEAQLEKSRLLSDRFSAERPKGSFSTLEIQRTEQGDSAMYLCASSFSSNQPQHFGDGTRLSIL.

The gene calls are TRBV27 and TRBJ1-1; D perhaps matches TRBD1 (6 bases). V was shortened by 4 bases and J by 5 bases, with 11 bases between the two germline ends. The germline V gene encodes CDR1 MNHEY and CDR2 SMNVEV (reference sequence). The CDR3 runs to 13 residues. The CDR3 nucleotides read TGTGCCAGCAGTTCCCTGCAGGGGACTGAAGCTTTCTTT. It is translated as CASSSLQGTEAFF.

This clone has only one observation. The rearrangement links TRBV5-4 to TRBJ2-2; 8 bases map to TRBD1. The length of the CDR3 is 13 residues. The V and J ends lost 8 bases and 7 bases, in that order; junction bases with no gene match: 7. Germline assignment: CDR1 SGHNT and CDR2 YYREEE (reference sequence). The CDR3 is CASRQGTNGELFF. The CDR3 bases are TGTGCCAGTCGACAGGGGACGAACGGGGAGCTGTTTTTT.

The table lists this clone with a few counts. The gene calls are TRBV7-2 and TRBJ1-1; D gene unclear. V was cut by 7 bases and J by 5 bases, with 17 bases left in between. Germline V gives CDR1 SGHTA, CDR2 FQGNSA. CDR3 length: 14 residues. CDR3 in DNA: TGTGCCAGCATCCGGGCGGTGGAGGAGACTGAAGCTTTCTTT. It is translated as CASIRAVEETEAFF.

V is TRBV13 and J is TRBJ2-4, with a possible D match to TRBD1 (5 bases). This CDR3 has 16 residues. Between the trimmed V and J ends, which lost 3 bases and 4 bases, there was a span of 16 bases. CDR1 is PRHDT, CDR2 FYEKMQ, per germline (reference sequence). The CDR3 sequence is CASSFRQGTPKNIQYF. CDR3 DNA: TGTGCCAGCAGCTTCAGGCAGGGTACCCCAAAAAACATTCAGTACTTC.

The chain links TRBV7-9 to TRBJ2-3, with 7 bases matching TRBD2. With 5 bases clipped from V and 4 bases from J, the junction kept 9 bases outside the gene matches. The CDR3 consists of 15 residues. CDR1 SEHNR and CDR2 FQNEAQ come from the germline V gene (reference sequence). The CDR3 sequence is CASSHGGSRADTQYF. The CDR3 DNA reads TGTGCCAGCAGCCACGGCGGGAGTAGGGCAGATACGCAGTATTTT.

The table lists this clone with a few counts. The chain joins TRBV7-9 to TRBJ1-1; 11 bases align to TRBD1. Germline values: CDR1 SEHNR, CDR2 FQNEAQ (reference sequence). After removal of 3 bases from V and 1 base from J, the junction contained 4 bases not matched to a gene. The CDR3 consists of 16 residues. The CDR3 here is CASSFGQGAPNTEAFF. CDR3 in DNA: TGTGCCAGCAGCTTCGGACAGGGGGCTCCGAACACTGAAGCTTTCTTT.

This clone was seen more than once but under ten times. CDR3 coding DNA: TGTGCCAGTAATATCCAGGGGGCCGATGAGCAGTTCTTC. Its protein is CASNIQGADEQFF. The rearrangement joins TRBV19 to TRBJ2-1; 8 nucleotides agree with TRBD1. Germline V gene data show CDR1 as LNHDA and CDR2 as SQIVND (reference sequence). V lost 7 bases to trimming and J lost 8 bases; unmatched junction nucleotides: 7. The CDR3 length is 13 residues.